Below, 22 T cell receptor beta chains from the same sample are listed, as sequenced in a study of shared clonotypes between healthy human individuals. Sequencing used immunoSEQ multiplex PCR; TCRdb keeps in-frame clones, though not all of them. In the table there are around 500,000 clones, 79% of which are singletons. The sequenced material came from PBMCs. The receptors derive from a middle-aged woman in good health. Some clones in this sample may be carry-over from other donors' samples.

This clone has only a few counts. V usage is TRBV19 and J usage is TRBJ2-5, with D possibly matching TRBD2 (5 bases). From germline, CDR1 is LNHDA and CDR2 SQIVND (reference sequence). The CDR3 spans 14 residues. V lost 5 bases, J lost 5 bases, and 15 bases lay in between. CDR3 loop: CASSALVLGETQYF. Here the CDR3 DNA reads TGTGCCAGTAGTGCACTAGTTTTGGGGGAGACCCAGTACTTC.

The rearrangement joins TRBV5-1 to TRBJ1-2; 7 positions agree with TRBD1. Germline loops: CDR1 SGHRS, CDR2 YFSETQ. The CDR3 runs to 12 residues. Unmatched junction bases numbered 4, after V lost 3 bases and J lost 8 bases. The CDR3, as DNA: TGCGCCAGCAGCTACGACAGGGCCGGCTACACCTTC. Translated: CASSYDRAGYTF.

This clone has only a few counts. The J gene is TRBJ2-4, the V gene TRBV5-1; D is ambiguous. Germline CDR1 and CDR2: SGHRS and YFSETQ. Trimming shortened V by 0 bases and J by 2 bases, and 6 bases separated the two germline ends. CDR3 length: 14 residues. The CDR3 loop is CASSLDQPKNIQYF. The DNA for the CDR3 is TGCGCCAGCAGCTTGGACCAGCCCAAAAACATTCAGTACTTC.

Of note for this clone: Germline is not matched at one junction end, which may reflect a read error. Additional DNA sequences in this sample encode the identical CDR3. The chain is built from TRBV7-6 and TRBJ2-7, with 11 bases identical to TRBD2. Germline CDR1 SGHVS, CDR2 FNYEAQ. The CDR3 runs to 13 residues. The CDR3 loop is CASSLAGGSEQYF. DNA of the CDR3: TGTGCCAGCAGCCTAGCGGGAGGTAGCGAGCAGTACTTC.

This sequence joins TRBV30 and TRBJ2-1; D is tentatively TRBD1 or TRBD2 (5 bases each). Trimming shortened V by 4 bases and J by 4 bases, and 14 bases separated the two germline ends. CDR1 is GTSNPN, CDR2 SVGIG, per germline (reference sequence). There are 14 residues in the CDR3. The CDR3 protein is CAWMRGGPYNEQFF. The CDR3 nucleotides read TGTGCCTGGATGAGGGGCGGGCCATACAATGAGCAGTTCTTC.

Worth noting for this clone: Only one base separates this from a far larger clonotype, so it likely reflects a read error. The V call is TRBV10-3, the J call TRBJ1-5; D is possibly TRBD1 (6 bases). The germline V gene encodes CDR1 ENHRY and CDR2 SYGVKD. The CDR3 is made up of 13 amino acids. CDR3 sequence: CVISRDNNQPQHF. The CDR3 DNA follows: TGTGTCATCAGCCGGGACAACAATCAGCCCCAGCATTTT.

This clone has a handful of counts. J is TRBJ2-5 and V is TRBV6-1; the D is unclear. The V gene's germline CDR1 is MNHNS and CDR2 SASEGT. CDR3 length equals 14 residues. V lost 0 bases, J lost 7 bases, and 12 bases lay in between. DNA of the CDR3: TGTGCCAGCAGTGAAGCGCTCCAGGTGGGGACCCAGTACTTC. As protein: CASSEALQVGTQYF.

J is TRBJ2-2 and V is TRBV28; TRBD2 agrees at 10 bases. The CDR3 is 15 amino acids. The J segment lost 5 bases and the V segment lost 8 bases, leaving 8 bases of the junction unmatched. Germline-derived CDR1 and CDR2 are MDHEN and SYDVKM. The CDR3 region has the DNA TGTGCCAGCTCCCCTCCTAGCGGGGGAACCGGGGAGCTGTTTTTT. Its protein product is CASSPPSGGTGELFF.

The chain links TRBV21-1 to TRBJ2-3; no check of the table's D call, TRBD2, against the DNA was made. TRBV21-1 is recorded as a pseudogene. This CDR3 has 17 residues. The CDR3 loop is CASSKNPSGRSTDTQYF. Here the CDR3 DNA reads TGTGCCAGCAGCAAAAACCCTAGCGGGAGAAGCACAGATACGCAGTATTTT.

The chain has TRBV5-6 and TRBJ2-1, with D possibly being TRBD2 (6 bases). V lost 0 bases and J lost 4, with 14 bases in between. The CDR3 has 16 amino acids. Per the germline V gene, CDR1 is SGHDT and CDR2 is YYEEEE. The CDR3 DNA reads TGTGCCAGCAGCTTGGTGGGGCTAGCGAGGTACAATGAGCAGTTCTTC. Protein sequence: CASSLVGLARYNEQFF.

In this sample, this clone turned up many times. The genes are TRBV27 and TRBJ1-2, with D maybe TRBD1 (6 bases). V lost 0 bases and J lost 7, with 12 bases in between. This CDR3 contains 14 residues. Germline values: CDR1 MNHEY, CDR2 SMNVEV (reference sequence). The CDR3 is CASSLSQGGSGYTF. CDR3 DNA sequence: TGTGCCAGCAGTTTATCACAGGGCGGGTCTGGCTACACCTTC.

The rearrangement joins TRBV5-1 to TRBJ2-1, with 12 positions matching TRBD2. The CDR3 sequence is 17 residues long. Looked up from germline, CDR1 is SGHRS and CDR2 is YFSETQ. V shed 0 bases, J shed 5 bases, and the junction held 6 bases outside the gene matches. CDR3 protein: CASSLASTSGGHNEQFF. CDR3 sequence (DNA): TGCGCCAGCAGCTTGGCCTCGACTAGCGGGGGCCACAATGAGCAGTTCTTC.

This chain uses TRBV7-3 with TRBJ2-1; 8 bases line up with TRBD1. Germline CDR1 reads SGHTA; CDR2 reads FQGTGA. V lost 5 bases, J lost 9 bases, and 6 bases stayed unmatched. The CDR3 spans 13 residues. CDR3 residues: CASSVGQGGEQFF. CDR3 bases: TGTGCCAGCAGCGTCGGACAGGGCGGTGAGCAGTTCTTC.

In nucleotides, the CDR3 is TGTGCCGGAGCCGGGACGAAAAATTCACCCCTCCACTTT. As protein: CAGAGTKNSPLHF. This chain joins TRBV6-5 and TRBJ1-6; the D gene is possibly TRBD1 (5 bases). V lost 11 bases and J lost 7, with 15 bases in between. The CDR3 is made up of 13 amino acids. Germline V gene lookup returns CDR1 MNHEY and CDR2 SVGAGI.

This clone was detected only a few times. The chain is built from TRBV6-1 and TRBJ2-3; a possible D gene is TRBD2 (6 bases). The CDR3 extends over 15 amino acids. Germline-derived CDR1 and CDR2 are MNHNS and SASEGT. V gave up 7 bases and J gave up 4 bases, with 18 bases separating them. CDR3 protein: CASKDASAGADTQYF. The CDR3 nucleotides read TGTGCCAGCAAAGACGCCTCAGCGGGCGCAGATACGCAGTATTTT.

V is TRBV5-1 and J is TRBJ2-2; 12 bases line up with TRBD2. Germline CDR1 and CDR2: SGHRS and YFSETQ. The CDR3 runs to 15 residues. The V gene end was trimmed by 0 bases and the J gene end by 8 bases; junction bases not matched to a gene: 2. The CDR3: CASSLELAGGGELFF. The CDR3 DNA sequence: TGCGCCAGCAGCTTGGAACTAGCGGGAGGTGGGGAGCTGTTTTTT.

Many counts were recorded for this clone. The CDR3, as DNA: TGTGCCTGGGAGGACAGGGGAGGAGCGGATTCACCCCTCCACTTT. Protein: CAWEDRGGADSPLHF. The chain is built from TRBV30 and TRBJ1-6; 9 bases match TRBD1. V lost 5 bases, J lost 8 bases, and 10 bases stayed unmatched. The CDR3 is 15 residues long. CDR1 and CDR2 from the germline V gene are GTSNPN and SVGIG (reference sequence).

V and J are TRBV4-2 and TRBJ1-3, with D uncertain. The CDR3 loop spans 16 amino acids. CDR1 and CDR2 from the germline V gene are LGHNA and YNFKEQ. Trimming removed 5 bases at V and 2 bases at J, with 16 bases between. The CDR3 sequence: CASSTADGRTGNTIYF. In nucleotides, the CDR3 is TGTGCCAGCAGCACCGCCGACGGTCGAACTGGAAACACCATATATTTT.

The chain is built from TRBV1 and TRBJ1-1; the DNA was not used to check the table's D call, TRBD1. TRBV1 is a listed pseudogene. The CDR3 is 16 residues long. The DNA of the CDR3 is TGCACCAGCAGCCAAGCTTCCCAGGGGCTGAACACTGAAGCTTTCTTT. It specifies CTSSQASQGLNTEAFF.

The genes are TRBV2 and TRBJ2-2, with D perhaps TRBD2 (5 bases). The CDR3 totals 14 residues. The germline gives CDR1 SNHLY, CDR2 FYNNEI. Trimming left V 4 bases short and J 2 bases short, with 8 bases between. CDR3 protein: CASSAWTNTGELFF. The CDR3, as DNA: TGTGCCAGCAGTGCTTGGACTAACACCGGGGAGCTGTTTTTT.

In this sample, this clone turned up a few times. J is TRBJ2-5 and V is TRBV7-2; perhaps TRBD2 as D (6 bases). The germline V and J ends were trimmed by 5 bases and 5 bases, with 15 bases remaining between them. Germline lookup yields CDR1 SGHTA and CDR2 FQGNSA. This CDR3 has 14 residues. The DNA of the CDR3 is TGTGCCAGCAGCGGAGGGCGGCTAGCGGAGACCCAGTACTTC. This sequence encodes CASSGGRLAETQYF.

The chain joins TRBV7-9 to TRBJ1-4, with D unresolved. CDR1 is SEHNR and CDR2 is FQNEAQ in the germline V gene (reference sequence). This CDR3 is 13 amino acids long. V gave up 10 bases and J gave up 2 bases, with 11 bases separating them. This chain's CDR3 is CAIRDGTNEKLFF. In nucleotides, the CDR3 is TGTGCCATCCGGGATGGGACTAATGAAAAACTGTTTTTT.